Below are 13 T cell receptor beta chains sequenced from a single sample in a study of blood T cell repertoires in COVID-19 (TCRdb year 2020). The library was built by means of the immunoSEQ multiplex PCR assay. In TCRdb, the immuneACCESS table is reduced to in-frame sequences with V and J assigned. These tables do not hold every clone; where another copy was compared, an unresolved V gene accounts for under half, and the others remain unexplained. The sample table records about half a million clones; roughly nine tenths of these occur just once. Of the sample, around 8% falls within the top ten clones. Sequenced material: PBMCs or T cells enriched from blood (not recorded which). Every receptor here comes from a woman aged 60-70 years who had recovered from COVID-19.

The chain has TRBV19 and TRBJ1-1; weak D call: TRBD1 (6 bases). The CDR3 loop spans 14 amino acids. CDR1 and CDR2 from the germline V gene are LNHDA and SQIVND (reference sequence). V lost 9 bases and J lost 1, with 15 bases in between. The CDR3 DNA follows: TGTGCCAGCTTGGGACATCCGGGGAACACTGAAGCTTTCTTT. Translated, it gives CASLGHPGNTEAFF.

The CDR3 DNA is TGTGCCACCAGCAGACTCCTTGGAGGCACCGGGGAGCTGTTTTTT. Protein product: CATSRLLGGTGELFF. The rearrangement links TRBV15 to TRBJ2-2; D is possibly TRBD2 (5 bases). Trimming took off 2 bases at V and 4 bases at J, with 11 bases between the two ends. The germline V gene encodes CDR1 LNHNV and CDR2 YYDKDF (reference sequence). CDR3 length: 15 residues.

The chain couples TRBV5-4 to TRBJ2-7; 12 nucleotides match TRBD1. CDR1 SGHNT and CDR2 YYREEE come from the germline V gene (reference sequence). This CDR3 is 15 amino acids long. The V gene end was trimmed by 5 bases and the J gene end by 0 bases; junction bases not matched to a gene: 3. CDR3 sequence reads: CASSRDRGPSYEQYF. CDR3 coding DNA: TGTGCCAGCAGTAGGGACAGGGGGCCCTCCTACGAGCAGTACTTC.

The J gene is TRBJ2-5, the V gene TRBV3-1 (or the pseudogene TRBV3-2); the match to TRBD2 covers 11 bases. Germline V lookup: CDR1 LGHDT, CDR2 YNNKEL (reference sequence). The CDR3 loop spans 15 amino acids. The ends lost 3 bases at V and 3 bases at J; junction bases unmatched: 3. Here the CDR3 reads CASSQLTSGEETQYF. The CDR3 DNA reads TGTGCCAGCAGCCAGCTGACTAGCGGGGAAGAGACCCAGTACTTC.

The CDR3 sequence: CASSPQGPNTGELFF. CDR3 DNA sequence: TGCGCCAGCAGCCCTCAGGGGCCGAACACCGGGGAGCTGTTTTTT. The chain is built from TRBV5-1 and TRBJ2-2; the D gene is possibly TRBD1 (6 bases). The CDR3 runs to 15 residues. Trimming took 4 bases from V and 0 from J, leaving 10 bases between them. Germline assignment: CDR1 SGHRS and CDR2 YFSETQ.

The chain recombines TRBV28 with TRBJ1-1; 7 nucleotides match TRBD1. The CDR3 has 12 residues. The V gene's germline CDR1 is MDHEN and CDR2 SYDVKM. V was pared by 8 bases and J by 4 bases, with 4 bases of the junction left unmatched. CDR3 in amino acids: CASWAGGTEAFF. CDR3 DNA: TGTGCCAGCTGGGCAGGGGGCACTGAAGCTTTCTTT.

V and J are TRBV18 and TRBJ1-5, with unresolved D. Germline-derived CDR1 and CDR2 are KGHSH and LQKENI. Between the trimmed V and J ends, which lost 3 bases and 0 bases, there was a span of 9 bases. This CDR3 has 15 residues. The CDR3 bases are TGTGCCAGCTCACCTGTCCCTAATAGCAATCAGCCCCAGCATTTT. Translated, it gives CASSPVPNSNQPQHF.

The rearrangement links TRBV3-1 (or the pseudogene TRBV3-2) to TRBJ2-7, with D uncertain. V was shortened by 1 base and J by 6 bases, with 10 bases between the two germline ends. CDR3 size: 13 residues. The germline V gene has CDR1 LGHDT and CDR2 YNNKEL (reference sequence). The CDR3 loop is CASSQASSAEQYF. CDR3 sequence (DNA): TGTGCCAGCAGCCAAGCTTCGAGCGCCGAGCAGTACTTC.

This chain connects TRBV10-3 to TRBJ1-6, with D possibly matching TRBD1 (6 bases). This CDR3 has 14 residues. Germline V gene data show CDR1 as ENHRY and CDR2 as SYGVKD. The V end was cut by 4 bases, the J end by 6 bases, with 10 bases between. The CDR3: CAISGGQPNSPLHF. CDR3 nucleotides: TGTGCCATCAGTGGAGGACAGCCTAATTCACCCCTCCACTTT.

The genes are TRBV27 and TRBJ1-2; D remains ambiguous. The length of the CDR3 is 16 residues. Trimming left V 3 bases short and J 1 base short, with 15 bases between. CDR1 and CDR2 from the germline V gene are MNHEY and SMNVEV (reference sequence). The CDR3 DNA sequence: TGTGCCAGCAGTTTCGGAGACTCCAGCGGTAACTATGGCTACACCTTC. Amino acid sequence: CASSFGDSSGNYGYTF.

The gene calls are TRBV28 and TRBJ2-4; TRBD1 agrees at 12 bases. Germline values: CDR1 MDHEN, CDR2 SYDVKM. The V gene end was trimmed by 6 bases and the J gene end by 6 bases; junction bases not matched to a gene: 9. The CDR3 extends over 16 amino acids. CDR3 nucleotides: TGTGCCAGCAGCCGTCCCGGGACAGGGGGCAGAAACATTCAGTACTTC. It specifies CASSRPGTGGRNIQYF.

This rearrangement joins TRBV5-1 to TRBJ1-2; 7 positions agree with TRBD1. The CDR3 length is 14 residues. V gave up 0 bases and J gave up 7 bases; unmatched junction bases: 6. Germline loops: CDR1 SGHRS, CDR2 YFSETQ. The CDR3 spells CASSLEGAQGGYTF. For the CDR3, the DNA is TGCGCCAGCAGCTTGGAGGGGGCGCAGGGTGGCTACACCTTC.

The J gene is TRBJ2-5, the V gene TRBV2; 10 bases are a match to TRBD1. This CDR3 is built from 16 residues. The germline V gene has CDR1 SNHLY and CDR2 FYNNEI. V trimming: 2 bases; J trimming: 4 bases; junction bases outside the gene matches: 7. This CDR3 is CASSEKGQGVGETQYF. The CDR3 DNA is TGTGCCAGCAGTGAAAAAGGACAGGGGGTTGGAGAGACCCAGTACTTC.